Presented here are 22 T cell receptor beta chains from one specimen sequenced in a study of blood T cell repertoires in COVID-19 (dated by TCRdb to 2018 to 2021). Library prep was done by the immunoSEQ multiplex PCR assay. In its TCRdb copy, this immuneACCESS table keeps in-frame sequences only and misses some clones. Where compared with another copy, unresolved V genes explain less than half of these, and the others have no known cause. The sample yields 75,000 to 95,000 clones; 80% to 90% were counted once. Roughly 5% of the sample is taken by the ten largest. The sequencing sample was made of peripheral blood. Receptors were obtained from a man over 45 with active COVID-19.

The chain employs TRBV6-1 and TRBJ1-5; weak D call: TRBD1 (6 bases). This CDR3 is built from 16 residues. Germline CDR1 and CDR2: MNHNS and SASEGT. Trimming stripped 1 base from V and 6 bases from J, with 16 bases between. The CDR3 DNA reads as TGTGCCAGCAGTGAAGTTAGGACAGTTGGTCCTCAGCCCCAGCATTTT. Encoded protein: CASSEVRTVGPQPQHF.

This clone was seen only once. The chain recombines TRBV23-1 with TRBJ2-3; no clear D gene. TRBV23-1 is sorted into the ORF group, with uncertain function. The CDR3 covers 14 residues. The V and J ends lost 3 bases and 4 bases respectively, with 11 bases between them. CDR3 protein: CASSHRGVADTQYF. DNA of the CDR3: TGCGCCAGCAGTCATCGCGGAGTCGCAGATACGCAGTATTTT.

The chain is built from TRBV30 and TRBJ2-7; D may be TRBD1 (5 bases). Trimming stripped 1 base from V and 3 bases from J, with 19 bases between. CDR3 length: 16 residues. Looked up from germline, CDR1 is GTSNPN and CDR2 is SVGIG (reference sequence). The CDR3 sequence is CAWSGSYRDSNYEQYF. CDR3 in DNA: TGTGCCTGGAGTGGCTCCTACCGCGACAGCAACTACGAGCAGTACTTC.

A single count supports this clone. CDR3 nucleotides: TGCAGCGTTGACGGGGAGACAGATACGCAGTATTTT. Its protein product is CSVDGETDTQYF. The chain is built from TRBV29-1 and TRBJ2-3; the D gene is possibly TRBD2 (5 bases). The CDR3 has 12 amino acids. The V gene's germline CDR1 is SQVTM and CDR2 ANQGSEA. Trimming left V 3 bases short and J 3 bases short, with 7 bases between.

In nucleotides, the CDR3 is TGTGCCAGCAGTAACGAGATTCCGGGACAGGGGACCTACGAGCAGTACTTC. Its translation: CASSNEIPGQGTYEQYF. The chain carries TRBV27 and TRBJ2-7; the match to TRBD1 covers 10 bases. Germline V gene data show CDR1 as MNHEY and CDR2 as SMNVEV (reference sequence). After removal of 5 bases from V and 2 bases from J, the junction contained 12 bases not matched to a gene. This CDR3 is 17 amino acids long.

The chain uses TRBV29-1 and TRBJ2-3, with unresolved D. V shed 4 bases and J shed 2 bases, with 7 bases lying between them. The CDR3 has 12 amino acids. Per the germline V gene, CDR1 is SQVTM and CDR2 is ANQGSEA. In DNA, the CDR3 is TGCAGCGTTGCCTTAATCACAGATACGCAGTATTTT. Translation gives CSVALITDTQYF.

The J gene is TRBJ2-5, the V gene TRBV9, with 10 bases fitting TRBD2. The CDR3 runs 15 residues. J was trimmed by 4 bases and V by 2 bases; bases with no gene match: 5. Germline CDR1 SGDLS, CDR2 YYNGEE. The CDR3 sequence: CASSVSGGAAETQYF. The CDR3 nucleotides are TGTGCCAGCAGCGTCAGCGGGGGGGCCGCAGAGACCCAGTACTTC.

This chain joins TRBV27 and TRBJ2-7; the D gene is possibly TRBD2 (5 bases). Germline assignment: CDR1 MNHEY and CDR2 SMNVEV (reference sequence). The CDR3 covers 13 residues. The V end was cut by 2 bases, the J end by 1 base, with 6 bases between. The CDR3 loop reads CASSLRGSYEQYF. In DNA form, the CDR3 reads TGTGCCAGCAGTTTACGGGGTTCCTACGAGCAGTACTTC.

The V and J genes are TRBV7-7 and TRBJ2-7; D is perhaps TRBD2 (6 bases). Germline V CDR1 and CDR2: SSHAT, FNYEAQ (reference sequence). Trimming pared 0 bases from V and 5 bases from J, leaving 14 bases between. This CDR3 has 15 residues. The CDR3 DNA reads as TGTGCCAGCAGCTTAGCGTTCACTAGCCGCCACGAGCAGTACTTC. As protein: CASSLAFTSRHEQYF.

This chain links TRBV29-1 with TRBJ1-3; D is ambiguous. Per the germline V gene, CDR1 is SQVTM and CDR2 is ANQGSEA. The V gene lost 5 bases and the J gene lost 0 bases, with 8 bases spanning the gap. The CDR3 is 13 amino acids. CDR3 DNA sequence: TGCAGCGTTCGGTCTAGCTCTGGAAACACCATATATTTT. Translation gives CSVRSSSGNTIYF.

The chain uses TRBV5-5 and TRBJ2-1; 10 nucleotides match TRBD1. V gave up 4 bases and J gave up 4 bases; unmatched junction bases: 17. The CDR3 is made up of 19 amino acids. Germline CDR1 reads SGHKS; CDR2 reads YYEKEE (reference sequence). Here the CDR3 DNA reads TGTGCCAGCAGCATACCGGGACAGGGGTCCTCCCTAGGATACAATGAGCAGTTCTTC. Translated, it gives CASSIPGQGSSLGYNEQFF. Drawing the rest from reference TRBV5-5 and TRBJ2-1, the complete variable domain is DAGVTQSPTHLIKTRGQQVTLRCSPISGHKSVSWYQQVLGQGPQFIFQYYEKEERGRGNFPDRFSARQFPNYSSELNVNALLLGDSALYLCASSIPGQGSSLGYNEQFFGPGTRLTVL.

The rearrangement joins TRBV28 to TRBJ2-7; maybe TRBD2 (6 bases). The length of the CDR3 is 14 residues. Trimming removed 6 bases at V and 12 bases at J, with 24 bases between. CDR1 and CDR2 from the germline V gene are MDHEN and SYDVKM. CDR3 amino acids: CASSPTWRESVLYF. CDR3 DNA sequence: TGTGCCAGCAGCCCAACTTGGCGGGAAAGTGTGCTGTACTTC. The full variable domain, with the rest looked up from reference TRBV28 and TRBJ2-7, is DVKVTQSSRYLVKRTGEKVFLECVQDMDHENMFWYRQDPGLGLRLIYFSYDVKMKEKGDIPEGYSVSREKKERFSLILESASTNQTSMYLCASSPTWRESVLYFGPGTRLTVT.

The chain has TRBV5-1 and TRBJ1-1, with D maybe TRBD1 (6 bases). This CDR3 comprises 14 residues. The germline V gene has CDR1 SGHRS and CDR2 YFSETQ. Trimming left V 1 base short and J 3 bases short, with 10 bases between. This CDR3 reads CASSLSGVDTEAFF. DNA for the CDR3: TGCGCCAGCAGCTTGTCAGGGGTCGACACTGAAGCTTTCTTT.

This clone was counted once. Being one base from a much bigger clone, this may be a read error. The chain has TRBV30 and TRBJ2-7; TRBD1 aligns across 9 bases. Germline CDR1 reads GTSNPN; CDR2 reads SVGIG (reference sequence). The CDR3 consists of 14 residues. The V and J ends lost 1 base and 2 bases, in that order; junction bases with no gene match: 3. The CDR3 sequence: CAWSEGQGTYEQYF. The CDR3 DNA reads TGTGCCTGGAGTGAAGGACAGGGGACCTACGAGCAGTACTTC.

The V call is TRBV5-8, the J call TRBJ2-1, with 10 bases identical to TRBD1. CDR1 SGHTS and CDR2 YDEGEE come from the germline V gene. V dropped 4 bases and J dropped 1; count of bases not matched to a gene: 5. The CDR3 loop spans 16 amino acids. CDR3 sequence (DNA): TGTGCCAGCAGCGCAGGACAGGGGGTTTCCTACAATGAGCAGTTCTTC. Its protein is CASSAGQGVSYNEQFF.

This rearrangement joins TRBV4-3 to TRBJ2-7; no definite D call. The CDR3 sequence is 14 residues long. V dropped 0 bases and J dropped 0 bases, with 6 bases sitting between them. The germline V gene encodes CDR1 LGHNA and CDR2 YSLEER. This chain's CDR3 is CASSQDLASYEQYF. DNA of the CDR3: TGCGCCAGCAGCCAAGATCTGGCCTCCTACGAGCAGTACTTC.

This clone has more than one count but fewer than ten. This chain connects TRBV6-6 to TRBJ1-5; 10 bases map to TRBD1. CDR3 size: 15 residues. The germline gives CDR1 MNHNY, CDR2 SVGAGI (reference sequence). J gave up 4 bases and V 5 bases, and 5 bases lay outside the gene matches. CDR3 sequence reads: CASSQTGGFNQPQHF. Here the CDR3 DNA reads TGTGCCAGCAGTCAGACAGGGGGCTTTAATCAGCCCCAGCATTTT.

The CDR3 protein is CASSQNPGSSYNEQFF. The DNA for the CDR3 is TGTGCCAGCAGCCAAAATCCGGGGAGCTCCTACAATGAGCAGTTCTTC. J is TRBJ2-1 and V is TRBV3-1 (or the pseudogene TRBV3-2), with D possibly being TRBD2 (5 bases). V was pared by 2 bases and J by 0 bases, with 11 bases between. The CDR3 sequence is 16 residues long. The germline V gene has CDR1 LGHDT and CDR2 YNNKEL (reference sequence).

This chain connects TRBV20-1 to TRBJ1-1; TRBD1 is a possible D gene (5 bases). The V end lost 1 base, the J end lost 7 bases, and 7 bases lay between the germline ends. Germline loops: CDR1 DFQATT, CDR2 SNEGSKA (reference sequence). The CDR3 is made up of 11 amino acids. This chain's CDR3 is CSARADSEAFF. Here the CDR3 DNA reads TGCAGTGCTAGAGCAGACAGTGAAGCTTTCTTT.

The CDR3 DNA reads as TGTGCCATCAGCGCCGGGACTACCTACAATGAGCAGTTCTTC. Protein product: CAISAGTTYNEQFF. This chain uses TRBV10-3 with TRBJ2-1; 7 positions agree with TRBD2. This CDR3 contains 14 residues. The V gene's germline CDR1 is ENHRY and CDR2 SYGVKD. The V and J ends lost 6 bases and 2 bases, in that order; junction bases with no gene match: 4.

The chain joins TRBV7-3 to TRBJ1-3, with D possibly matching TRBD1 (5 bases). V was shortened by 5 bases and J by 2 bases, with 13 bases between the two germline ends. This CDR3 contains 15 residues. Germline loops: CDR1 SGHTA, CDR2 FQGTGA. The CDR3 region is CASSRGGEAGNTIYF. The DNA for the CDR3 is TGTGCCAGCAGCCGGGGGGGAGAGGCTGGAAACACCATATATTTT.

This clone appeared a few times. The chain employs TRBV7-2 and TRBJ2-5; 12 positions agree with TRBD2. The V gene's germline CDR1 is SGHTA and CDR2 FQGNSA. The CDR3 has 18 amino acids. The V gene end was trimmed by 5 bases and the J gene end by 4 bases; junction bases not matched to a gene: 14. The CDR3 DNA reads TGTGCCAGCAGCACGCCGATAACTAGCGGGGGGCTCGGAGAGACCCAGTACTTC. Protein product: CASSTPITSGGLGETQYF. Full variable domain (rest looked up from reference TRBV7-2 and TRBJ2-5): GAGVSQSPSNKVTEKGKDVELRCDPISGHTALYWYRQSLGQGLEFLIYFQGNSAPDKSGLPSDRFSAERTGGSVSTLTIQRTQQEDSAVYLCASSTPITSGGLGETQYFGPGTRLLVL.